This T cell receptor beta chain was captured by sequencing in a study of OX40 agonist ivuxolimab in advanced cancers. Study findings and constraints: There were also nonresponders showing low normalized T-cell clonal expansion. No determination was made of the antigen specificity of the expanded peripheral T cells. At doses 0.1 to 3.0 mg/kg, CD4+ and CD8+ clones expanded.

Measured with immunoSEQ multiplex PCR; TCRdb has only the in-frame clones, and not every one. This sample has 130,000 or so clones, with about 93% found just once. This clone was found once. No antigen is known for it. The CDR3 is 15 amino acids. The germline V and J ends were trimmed by 6 bases and 3 bases, with 17 bases remaining between them. Germline V gene lookup returns CDR1 MNHEY and CDR2 SVGAGI. This TCR derives from an adult with an advanced solid tumor such as melanoma, head and neck, liver or kidney cancer. The sample in question was CD4+ or CD8+ T cells sorted from blood, obtained in a trial of the OX40 agonist ivuxolimab. The chain combines TRBV6-5 with TRBJ2-5, with a tentative D call TRBD2 (6 bases). The CDR3 is CASSPGLTRKETQYF. The CDR3 nucleotides read TGTGCCAGCAGCCCCGGACTAACGAGAAAAGAGACCCAGTACTTC.